The TCR beta chain described here comes from a study of beta chain features in type 1 diabetes. The CDR3 runs to 15 residues. The V and J ends lost 4 bases and 10 bases respectively, with 20 bases between them. Germline V lookup: CDR1 LNHNV, CDR2 YYDKDF (reference sequence). The study, taken as a whole, reports: The VDJ junctions of type 1 diabetes patients carried fewer insertions and more deletions. TCRB repertoires of naive, central memory and Treg cells appeared more similar among patients than among healthy donors. Possibly, sequencing cDNA over-represented cells that had high TCR expression levels.

Reverse transcribing all isolated RNA meant expressed TCRB transcripts were sequenced. Some clones are missing from TCRdb's copy, which holds only in-frame ones; the method was immunoSEQ multiplex PCR. This sample has under 900,000 clones, with under 20% found just once. This clone was seen only a few times. The target antigen is unknown. Sequenced: naive CD4+ T cells from blood. This receptor was taken from a woman younger than 35 in good health. This rearrangement joins TRBV15 to TRBJ2-1; D perhaps matches TRBD2 (6 bases). The CDR3 region is CATSMGRGGLREQFF. The CDR3 region has the DNA TGTGCCACCAGCATGGGGAGAGGAGGACTACGAGAGCAGTTCTTC.